This T cell receptor beta chain originates from a study of CD8 T cells in Susac syndrome. The RNA input was roughly 0.45 to 1 ug, and it was reverse transcribed with random hexamers. MiXCR, run by TCRdb on the immunoSEQ multiplex PCR reads, gives a single entry per CDR3 protein. The profile shows under 200,000 distinct CDR3 sequences, more than 90% of them singletons. Germline V gene sequence: CDR1 KGHSH, CDR2 LQKENI. Between the trimmed V and J ends, which lost 3 bases and 8 bases, there was a span of 8 bases. This CDR3 region has 13 residues. The chain joins TRBV18 to TRBJ1-6, with D uncertain. Sequencing used CD4+ T cells from PBMCs. The origin of this receptor is a human donor with Susac syndrome. In nucleotides, the CDR3 is TGTGCCAGCTCACCGGTGGGGTATTCACCCCTCCACTTT. This sequence encodes CASSPVGYSPLHF.